This T cell receptor beta chain was identified during a study of blood T cell repertoires in COVID-19. At the level of the study: Acute and convalescent COVID-19 samples came from the United States, Italy and Spain. The analysed material was cDNA or gDNA that came from T cells, B-cell-depleted T cells, or PBMCs.

The protocol was immunoSEQ multiplex PCR, while the TCRdb copy is restricted to in-frame clones and leaves out a portion. The table has about 200,000 clones, roughly 84% seen once. The germline gives CDR1 LNHDA, CDR2 SQIVND (reference sequence). The CDR3 runs to 13 residues. The ends were cut back, 5 bases at V and 0 bases at J, with 8 bases in the middle. Sequenced: peripheral blood. The sequence was collected from a woman at least 80 years old with acute or convalescent COVID-19. V gene TRBV19 combines with J gene TRBJ2-7, with D possibly matching TRBD2 (5 bases). The CDR3 coding sequence is TGTGCCAGTAGTGGGAGTAGCTCCTACGAGCAGTACTTC. This sequence encodes CASSGSSSYEQYF.